Each of the 6 T cell receptor beta chains below was sequenced from the same sample in a study of blood T cell repertoires in COVID-19. Assay used: immunoSEQ multiplex PCR; TCRdb lists only in-frame clones, some missing. The sample consists of 200,000 to 250,000 clones, more than 65% of them appearing once. The source material was peripheral blood. The receptors originated from a human donor in a cohort sampled during active COVID-19.

The chain employs TRBV14 and TRBJ2-7; 9 bases match TRBD1. Germline V CDR1 and CDR2: SGHDN, FVKESK. This CDR3 region has 14 residues. The V gene end was trimmed by 4 bases and the J gene end by 1 base; junction bases not matched to a gene: 2. Here the CDR3 reads CASSPGQGSYEQYF. The CDR3 DNA reads as TGTGCCAGCAGCCCGGGACAGGGTTCCTACGAGCAGTACTTC.

V is TRBV2 and J is TRBJ2-3, with D possibly matching TRBD2 (6 bases). This CDR3 is built from 12 residues. Germline V CDR1 and CDR2: SNHLY, FYNNEI. The germline V and J ends were trimmed by 5 bases and 13 bases, with 16 bases remaining between them. The CDR3 DNA follows: TGTGCCAGCAGTTACGGACTACCAGCTAAGTATTTT. It translates to CASSYGLPAKYF.

J is TRBJ2-7 and V is TRBV28, with D unresolved. Looked up from germline, CDR1 is MDHEN and CDR2 is SYDVKM. Between the trimmed V and J ends, which lost 3 bases and 0 bases, there was a span of 12 bases. This CDR3 is built from 15 residues. CDR3 in amino acids: CASSFRYSSSYEQYF. CDR3 DNA: TGTGCCAGCAGTTTTCGGTACAGTAGCTCCTACGAGCAGTACTTC.

The chain carries TRBV28 and TRBJ2-6; TRBD2 matches 7 bases. With V trimmed by 7 bases and J by 1 base, 4 bases remained unmatched. CDR1 MDHEN and CDR2 SYDVKM come from the germline V gene. This CDR3 has 15 amino acids. CDR3 sequence reads: CASTKRGSGANVLTF. CDR3 DNA: TGTGCCAGCACCAAGCGGGGTTCTGGGGCCAACGTCCTGACTTTC. Filled out from reference TRBV28 and TRBJ2-6, the complete variable domain reads DVKVTQSSRYLVKRTGEKVFLECVQDMDHENMFWYRQDPGLGLRLIYFSYDVKMKEKGDIPEGYSVSREKKERFSLILESASTNQTSMYLCASTKRGSGANVLTFGAGSRLTVL.

Concerning this clone: Other DNA sequences in this specimen translate into the identical CDR3. V gene TRBV7-9 combines with J gene TRBJ1-2, with D uncertain. V lost 1 base to trimming and J lost 2 bases, with 5 bases between them. Germline-derived CDR1 and CDR2 are SEHNR and FQNEAQ (reference sequence). The CDR3 runs to 13 residues. The CDR3 bases are TGTGCCAGCAGCTTAGGAGGGAACTATGGCTACACCTTC. Protein sequence: CASSLGGNYGYTF.

The chain recombines TRBV4-2 with TRBJ2-7; D is perhaps TRBD1 (6 bases). The CDR3 runs 15 residues. CDR1 is LGHNA and CDR2 is YNFKEQ in the germline V gene. Trimming left V 0 bases short and J 3 bases short, with 12 bases between. The CDR3: CASSQDPGTNYEQYF. CDR3 nucleotides: TGTGCCAGCAGCCAAGATCCGGGGACAAACTACGAGCAGTACTTC.